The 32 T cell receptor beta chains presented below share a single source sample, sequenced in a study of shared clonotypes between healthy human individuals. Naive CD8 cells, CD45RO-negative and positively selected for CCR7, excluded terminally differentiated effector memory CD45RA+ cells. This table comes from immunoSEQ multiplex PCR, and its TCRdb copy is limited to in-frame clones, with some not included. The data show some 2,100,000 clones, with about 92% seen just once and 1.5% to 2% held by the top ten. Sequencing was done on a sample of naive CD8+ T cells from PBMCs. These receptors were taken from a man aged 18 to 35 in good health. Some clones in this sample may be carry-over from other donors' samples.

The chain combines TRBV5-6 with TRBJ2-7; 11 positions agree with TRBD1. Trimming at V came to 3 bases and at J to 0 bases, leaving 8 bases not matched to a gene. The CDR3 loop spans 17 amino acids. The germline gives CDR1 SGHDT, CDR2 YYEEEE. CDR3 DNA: TGTGCCAGCAGCTCGCGGACAGGGGGCGGACACTCCTACGAGCAGTACTTC. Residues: CASSSRTGGGHSYEQYF.

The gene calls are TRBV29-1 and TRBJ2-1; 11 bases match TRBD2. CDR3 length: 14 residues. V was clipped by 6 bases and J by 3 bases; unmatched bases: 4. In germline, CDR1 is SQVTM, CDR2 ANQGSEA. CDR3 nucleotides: TGCAGCGTAGTAGCGGGAGGGGTCTACAATGAGCAGTTCTTC. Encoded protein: CSVVAGGVYNEQFF.

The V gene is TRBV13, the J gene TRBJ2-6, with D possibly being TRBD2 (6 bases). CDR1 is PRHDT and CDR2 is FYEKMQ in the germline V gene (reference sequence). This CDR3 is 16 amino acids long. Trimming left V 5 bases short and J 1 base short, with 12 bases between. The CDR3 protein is CASSQELASGANVLTF. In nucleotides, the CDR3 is TGTGCCAGCAGCCAAGAACTAGCTTCTGGGGCCAACGTCCTGACTTTC.

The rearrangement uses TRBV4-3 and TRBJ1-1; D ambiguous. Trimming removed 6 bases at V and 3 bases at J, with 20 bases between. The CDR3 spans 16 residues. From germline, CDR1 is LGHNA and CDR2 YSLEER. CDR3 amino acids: CASSRISAPGDTEAFF. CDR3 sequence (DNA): TGCGCCAGCAGTCGAATTTCGGCCCCTGGTGACACTGAAGCTTTCTTT.

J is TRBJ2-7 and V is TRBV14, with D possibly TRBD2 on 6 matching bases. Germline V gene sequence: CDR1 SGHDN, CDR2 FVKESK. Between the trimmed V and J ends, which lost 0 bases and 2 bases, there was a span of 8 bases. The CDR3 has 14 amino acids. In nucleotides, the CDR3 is TGTGCCAGCAGCCAAGAAGGACTAACCTACGAGCAGTACTTC. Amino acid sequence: CASSQEGLTYEQYF.

The DNA for the CDR3 is TGTGCCAGCAGTCGGGGTGGTTGGGGCGAGCAGTACTTC. Its protein is CASSRGGWGEQYF. V and J are TRBV28 and TRBJ2-7; TRBD2 might be the D (5 bases). CDR3 size: 13 residues. Germline lookup yields CDR1 MDHEN and CDR2 SYDVKM. V lost 5 bases and J lost 6, with 14 bases in between.

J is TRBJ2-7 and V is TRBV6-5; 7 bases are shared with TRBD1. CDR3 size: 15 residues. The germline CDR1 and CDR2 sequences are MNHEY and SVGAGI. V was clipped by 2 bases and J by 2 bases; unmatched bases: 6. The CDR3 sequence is CASSYGPGGTYEQYF. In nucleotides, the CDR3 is TGTGCCAGCAGTTACGGGCCAGGGGGTACCTACGAGCAGTACTTC.

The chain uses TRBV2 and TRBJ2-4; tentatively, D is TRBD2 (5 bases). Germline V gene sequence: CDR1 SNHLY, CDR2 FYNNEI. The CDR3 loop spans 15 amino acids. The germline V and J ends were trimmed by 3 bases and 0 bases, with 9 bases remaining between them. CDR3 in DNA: TGTGCCAGCAGTGACGTCGGACTAGCCAAAAACATTCAGTACTTC. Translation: CASSDVGLAKNIQYF.

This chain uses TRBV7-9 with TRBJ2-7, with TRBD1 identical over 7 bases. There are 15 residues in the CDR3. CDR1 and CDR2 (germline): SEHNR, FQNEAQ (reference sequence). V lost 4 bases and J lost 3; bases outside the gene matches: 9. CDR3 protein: CASSSRTGNLYEQYF. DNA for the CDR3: TGTGCCAGCAGCTCAAGGACAGGAAATCTCTACGAGCAGTACTTC.

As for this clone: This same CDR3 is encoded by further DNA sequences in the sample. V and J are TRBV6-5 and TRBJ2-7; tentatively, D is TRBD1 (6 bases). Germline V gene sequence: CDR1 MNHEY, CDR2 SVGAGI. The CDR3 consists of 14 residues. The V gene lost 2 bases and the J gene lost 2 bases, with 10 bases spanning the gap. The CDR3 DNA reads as TGTGCCAGCAGTTACGGGCAGGGGCCCTACGAGCAGTACTTC. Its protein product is CASSYGQGPYEQYF.

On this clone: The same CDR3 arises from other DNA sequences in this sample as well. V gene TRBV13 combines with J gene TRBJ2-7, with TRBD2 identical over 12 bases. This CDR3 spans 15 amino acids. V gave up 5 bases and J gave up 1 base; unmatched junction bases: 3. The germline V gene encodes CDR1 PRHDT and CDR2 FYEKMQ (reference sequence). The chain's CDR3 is CASSPGLAGSYEQYF. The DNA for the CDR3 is TGTGCCAGCAGCCCGGGACTAGCGGGTTCCTACGAGCAGTACTTC. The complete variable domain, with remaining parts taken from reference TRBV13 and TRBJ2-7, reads AAGVIQSPRHLIKEKRETATLKCYPIPRHDTVYWYQQGPGQDPQFLISFYEKMQSDKGSIPDRFSAQQFSDYHSELNMSSLELGDSALYFCASSPGLAGSYEQYFGPGTRLTVT.

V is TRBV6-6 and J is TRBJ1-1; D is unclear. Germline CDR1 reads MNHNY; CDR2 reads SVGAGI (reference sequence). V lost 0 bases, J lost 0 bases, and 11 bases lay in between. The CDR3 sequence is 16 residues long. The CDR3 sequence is CASSYSQRGVNTEAFF. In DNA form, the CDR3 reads TGTGCCAGCAGTTACTCGCAGAGAGGTGTGAACACTGAAGCTTTCTTT.

CDR3 bases: TGTGCCAGCACCCCGGCGAGGGGGACTGAAGCTTTCTTT. Amino acid sequence: CASTPARGTEAFF. V is TRBV7-9 and J is TRBJ1-1, with D tentatively TRBD1 (6 bases). CDR1 and CDR2 from the germline V gene are SEHNR and FQNEAQ (reference sequence). This CDR3 region has 13 residues. Trimming cost V 7 bases and J 5 bases, with 14 bases left between them.

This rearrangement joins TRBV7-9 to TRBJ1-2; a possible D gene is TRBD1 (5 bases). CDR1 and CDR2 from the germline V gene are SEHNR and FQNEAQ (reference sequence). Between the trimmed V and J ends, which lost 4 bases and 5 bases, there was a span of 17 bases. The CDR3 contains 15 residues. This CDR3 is CASSSGPGLIYGYTF. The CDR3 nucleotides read TGTGCCAGCAGCTCCGGCCCGGGACTGATATATGGCTACACCTTC.

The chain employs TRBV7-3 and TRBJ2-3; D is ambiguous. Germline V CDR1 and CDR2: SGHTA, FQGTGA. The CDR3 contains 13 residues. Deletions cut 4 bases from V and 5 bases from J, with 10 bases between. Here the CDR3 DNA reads TGTGCCAGCAGCTCGACCCGCATAGATACGCAGTATTTT. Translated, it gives CASSSTRIDTQYF.

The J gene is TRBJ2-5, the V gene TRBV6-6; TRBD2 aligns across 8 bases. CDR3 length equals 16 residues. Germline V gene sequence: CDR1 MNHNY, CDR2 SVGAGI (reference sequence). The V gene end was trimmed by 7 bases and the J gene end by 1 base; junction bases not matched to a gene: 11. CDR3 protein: CASTPSPTSGQETQYF. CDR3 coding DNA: TGTGCCAGCACCCCCTCTCCCACTAGCGGCCAAGAGACCCAGTACTTC.

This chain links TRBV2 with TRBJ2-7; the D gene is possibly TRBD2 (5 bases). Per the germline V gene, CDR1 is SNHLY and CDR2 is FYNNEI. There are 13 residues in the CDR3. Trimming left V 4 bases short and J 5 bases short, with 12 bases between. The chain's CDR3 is CASSGSLEDEQYF. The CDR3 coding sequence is TGTGCCAGCAGTGGGTCGCTGGAGGACGAGCAGTACTTC.

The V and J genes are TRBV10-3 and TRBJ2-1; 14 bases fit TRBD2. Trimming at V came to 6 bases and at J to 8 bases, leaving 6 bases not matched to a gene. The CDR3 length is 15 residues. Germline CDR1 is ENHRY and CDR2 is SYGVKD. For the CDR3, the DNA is TGTGCCATCAGGACGGGACTAGCGGGAGTGGATGAGCAGTTCTTC. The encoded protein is CAIRTGLAGVDEQFF.

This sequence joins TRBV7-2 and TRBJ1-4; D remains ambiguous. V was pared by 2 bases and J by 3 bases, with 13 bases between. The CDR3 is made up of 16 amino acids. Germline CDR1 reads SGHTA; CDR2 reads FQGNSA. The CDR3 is CASSLIAPLANEKLFF. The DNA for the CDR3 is TGTGCCAGCAGCTTAATAGCCCCGCTTGCTAATGAAAAACTGTTTTTT.

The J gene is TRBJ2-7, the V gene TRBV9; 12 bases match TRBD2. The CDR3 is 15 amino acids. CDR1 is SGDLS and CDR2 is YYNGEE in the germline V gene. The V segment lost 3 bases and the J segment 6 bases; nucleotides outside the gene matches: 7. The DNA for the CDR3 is TGTGCCAGCAGCGCATCCGGGACTAGCGGGTTCGAGCAGTACTTC. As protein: CASSASGTSGFEQYF.

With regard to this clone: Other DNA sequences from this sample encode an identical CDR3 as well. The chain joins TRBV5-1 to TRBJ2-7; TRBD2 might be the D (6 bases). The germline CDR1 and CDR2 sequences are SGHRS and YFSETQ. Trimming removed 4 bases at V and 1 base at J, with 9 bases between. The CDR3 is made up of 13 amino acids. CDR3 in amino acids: CASSGGRSYEQYF. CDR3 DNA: TGCGCCAGCAGCGGAGGGAGATCCTACGAGCAGTACTTC.

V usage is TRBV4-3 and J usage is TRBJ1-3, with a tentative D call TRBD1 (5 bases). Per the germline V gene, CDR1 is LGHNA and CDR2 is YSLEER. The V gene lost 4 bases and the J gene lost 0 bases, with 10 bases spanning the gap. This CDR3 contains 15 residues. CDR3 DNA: TGCGCCAGCAGCCCAGGGTCCCCCTCTGGAAACACCATATATTTT. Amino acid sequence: CASSPGSPSGNTIYF.

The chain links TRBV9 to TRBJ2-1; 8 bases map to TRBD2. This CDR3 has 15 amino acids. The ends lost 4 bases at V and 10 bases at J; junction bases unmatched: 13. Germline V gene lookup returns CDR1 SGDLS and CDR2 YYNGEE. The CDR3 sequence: CASSHPGLGPGEQFF. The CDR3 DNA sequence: TGTGCCAGCAGCCACCCGGGACTAGGCCCCGGGGAGCAGTTCTTC.

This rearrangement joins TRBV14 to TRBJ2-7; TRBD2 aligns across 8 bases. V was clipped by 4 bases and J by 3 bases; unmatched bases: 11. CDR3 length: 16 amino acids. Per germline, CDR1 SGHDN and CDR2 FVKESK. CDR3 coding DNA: TGTGCCAGCAGCCCCTGGTTGGCGGGAGGTTTCTACGAGCAGTACTTC. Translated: CASSPWLAGGFYEQYF.

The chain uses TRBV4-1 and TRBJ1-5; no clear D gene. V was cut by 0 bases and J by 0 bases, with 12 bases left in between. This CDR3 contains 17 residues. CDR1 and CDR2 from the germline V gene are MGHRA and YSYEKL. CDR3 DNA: TGCGCCAGCAGCCAAGAATATTCCGCTTATAGCAATCAGCCCCAGCATTTT. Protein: CASSQEYSAYSNQPQHF.

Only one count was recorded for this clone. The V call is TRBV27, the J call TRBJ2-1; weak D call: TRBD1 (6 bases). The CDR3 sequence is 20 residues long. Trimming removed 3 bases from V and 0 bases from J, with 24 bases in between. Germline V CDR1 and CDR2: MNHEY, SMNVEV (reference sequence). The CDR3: CASSLWGPPTKHSSYNEQFF. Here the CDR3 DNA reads TGTGCCAGCAGTTTGTGGGGGCCCCCTACAAAACACAGCTCCTACAATGAGCAGTTCTTC.

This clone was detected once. The CDR3 loop is CASSFGRGGETQYF. The CDR3 DNA is TGTGCCAGCAGCTTCGGTAGGGGCGGAGAGACCCAGTACTTC. The chain uses TRBV7-9 and TRBJ2-5; D is possibly TRBD1 (5 bases). V dropped 3 bases and J dropped 4 bases, with 12 bases sitting between them. The germline V gene has CDR1 SEHNR and CDR2 FQNEAQ (reference sequence). The CDR3 spans 14 residues.

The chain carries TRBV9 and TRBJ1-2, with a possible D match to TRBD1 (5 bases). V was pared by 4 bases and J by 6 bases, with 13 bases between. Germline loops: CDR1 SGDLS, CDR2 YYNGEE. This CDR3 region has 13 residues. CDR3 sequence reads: CASSQGGVNGYTF. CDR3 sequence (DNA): TGTGCCAGCAGCCAGGGAGGGGTTAATGGCTACACCTTC.

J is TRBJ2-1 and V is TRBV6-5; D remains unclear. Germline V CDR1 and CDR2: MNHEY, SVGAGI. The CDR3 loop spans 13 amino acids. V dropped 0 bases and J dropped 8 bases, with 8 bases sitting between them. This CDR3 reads CASSYSFDHEQFF. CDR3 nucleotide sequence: TGTGCCAGCAGTTACTCATTCGACCATGAGCAGTTCTTC.

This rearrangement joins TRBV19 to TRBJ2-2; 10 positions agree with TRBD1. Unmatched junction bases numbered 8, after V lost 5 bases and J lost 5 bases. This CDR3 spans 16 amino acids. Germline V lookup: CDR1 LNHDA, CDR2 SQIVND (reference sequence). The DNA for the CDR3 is TGTGCCAGTAGTCTGGGGACAGGGGCGAGGACCGGGGAGCTGTTTTTT. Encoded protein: CASSLGTGARTGELFF.

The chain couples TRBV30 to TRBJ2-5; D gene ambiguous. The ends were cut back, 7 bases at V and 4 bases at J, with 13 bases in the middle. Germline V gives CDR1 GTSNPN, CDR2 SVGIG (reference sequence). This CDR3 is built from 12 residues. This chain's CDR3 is CAYRATRETQYF. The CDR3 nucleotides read TGTGCCTACCGGGCTACGAGAGAGACCCAGTACTTC.

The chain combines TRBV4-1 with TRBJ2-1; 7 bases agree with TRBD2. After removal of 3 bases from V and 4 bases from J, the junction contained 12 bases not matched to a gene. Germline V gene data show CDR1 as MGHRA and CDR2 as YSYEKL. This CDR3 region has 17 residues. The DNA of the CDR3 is TGCGCCAGCAGCCACCTCGTACAGCCTAGCGGTTACAATGAGCAGTTCTTC. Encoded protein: CASSHLVQPSGYNEQFF.